Shown below are 32 T cell receptor beta chains from a single sample sequenced in a study of vaccination and CD4 T cells after COVID-19. Their antigen targets remain unknown. Sequenced with the Oncomine TCR Beta short-read assay was DNA taken from cultured CD4+ T cells. TCRdb re-called the PCR reads through MiXCR, storing one row per CDR3 protein. The table has about 11,000 distinct CDR3 sequences, approximately 43% seen once. Noted treatment: approximately 11-day PBMC culture with coronavirus spike peptide pools or control peptides (ViraFEST assay). The sample consisted of CD4+ T cells from blood, cultured in vitro. The receptor source for this set is a human donor who had recovered from COVID-19.

The rearrangement joins TRBV4-2 to TRBJ2-3; D is uncertain. The germline CDR1 and CDR2 sequences are LGHNA and YNFKEQ. The CDR3 consists of 14 residues. Trimming removed 6 bases at V and 5 bases at J, with 15 bases between. In DNA form, the CDR3 reads TGTGCCAGCAGTCCGGAAGGGCTGGGAGATACGCAGTATTTT. As protein: CASSPEGLGDTQYF.

The chain carries TRBV19 and TRBJ1-2, with a possible D match to TRBD1 (5 bases). This CDR3 has 15 amino acids. Germline V gene sequence: CDR1 LNHDA, CDR2 SQIVND (reference sequence). Trimming took 3 bases from V and 4 from J, leaving 15 bases between them. CDR3 sequence: CASSIQGVLIYGYTF. DNA of the CDR3: TGTGCCAGTAGTATTCAGGGCGTACTAATCTATGGCTACACCTTC.

Only a few counts were recorded for this clonotype. The V and J genes are TRBV28 and TRBJ1-2, with unresolved D. CDR3 size: 16 residues. Trimming stripped 6 bases from V and 6 bases from J, with 23 bases between. CDR1 is MDHEN, CDR2 SYDVKM, per germline. CDR3 DNA: TGTGCCAGCAGAAAGGGTGGCGGCGTCACAATAGATGGCTACACCTTC. Its translation is CASRKGGGVTIDGYTF.

In DNA, the CDR3 is TGTGCCACCCACTTTAAGGTTCTGCCGAACCTGAACACTGAAGCTTTCTTT. This sequence encodes CATHFKVLPNLNTEAFF. The V and J genes are TRBV11-3 and TRBJ1-1, with unresolved D. The CDR3 covers 17 residues. V lost 10 bases to trimming and J lost 0 bases, with 24 bases between them. Germline lookup yields CDR1 SGHNT and CDR2 YENEEA.

The chain joins TRBV18 to TRBJ1-2; a weak D match, TRBD1 (5 bases). The V and J ends lost 6 bases and 2 bases respectively, with 19 bases between them. The V gene's germline CDR1 is KGHSH and CDR2 LQKENI. The CDR3 is 16 residues long. CDR3 sequence: CASSPGTQNGNYGYTF. In DNA, the CDR3 is TGTGCCAGCTCCCCCGGGACCCAGAACGGGAACTATGGCTACACCTTC.

The V and J genes are TRBV2 and TRBJ2-7; D remains ambiguous. Trimming stripped 2 bases from V and 2 bases from J, with 10 bases between. The CDR3 consists of 14 residues. The V gene's germline CDR1 is SNHLY and CDR2 FYNNEI. The CDR3 DNA follows: TGTGCCAGCAGTGAAAGTGTCACTACCTACGAGCAGTACTTC. This gives the protein CASSESVTTYEQYF.

This chain links TRBV7-6 with TRBJ1-1; TRBD1 is a possible D gene (5 bases). The length of the CDR3 is 15 residues. Trimming cost V 5 bases and J 0 bases, with 13 bases left between them. Germline-derived CDR1 and CDR2 are SGHVS and FNYEAQ. DNA for the CDR3: TGTGCCAGCAGCGCGGGGGAGAGCATGAACACTGAAGCTTTCTTT. It is translated as CASSAGESMNTEAFF.

The chain joins TRBV7-2 to TRBJ1-2; 11 bases match TRBD1. CDR1 is SGHTA, CDR2 FQGNSA, per germline. V was pared by 5 bases and J by 4 bases, with 6 bases of the junction left unmatched. The CDR3 sequence is 15 residues long. The CDR3 loop reads CASSPRTGGGYGYTF. The CDR3 nucleotides are TGTGCCAGCAGCCCAAGGACAGGGGGCGGCTATGGCTACACCTTC.

This clonotype showed up just a few times. The chain employs TRBV20-1 and TRBJ1-2, with D possibly TRBD1 on 6 matching bases. The CDR3 length is 14 residues. Germline V gene lookup returns CDR1 DFQATT and CDR2 SNEGSKA (reference sequence). The V gene lost 6 bases and the J gene lost 8 bases, with 22 bases spanning the gap. The CDR3 protein is CSARKTGSGVGYTF. CDR3 coding DNA: TGCAGTGCAAGAAAGACAGGATCCGGGGTGGGCTACACCTTC.

The V and J genes are TRBV12-2 and TRBJ1-2; TRBD1, the table's D call, lacks a check against the DNA. TRBV12-2 is listed as a pseudogene. This CDR3 is 14 amino acids long. CDR3 residues: CASRTQEGGYGYTF. In nucleotides, the CDR3 is TGTGCAAGCCGGACTCAGGAGGGGGGCTATGGCTACACCTTC.

This clonotype ranks as medium-sized. The chain has TRBV21-1 and TRBJ1-2. TRBV21-1 is listed as a pseudogene. The CDR3 has 11 amino acids. For the CDR3, the DNA is TGTGCCCGGGAGGGGCAAGTGGGCTACACCTTC. Protein product: CAREGQVGYTF.

The gene calls are TRBV23-1 and TRBJ2-3, with unresolved D. TRBV23-1 is noted as an ORF with a role that remains uncertain. This CDR3 has 12 residues. Between the trimmed V and J ends, which lost 3 bases and 12 bases, there was a span of 13 bases. The CDR3 is CASSHARHLQYF. CDR3 nucleotide sequence: TGCGCCAGCAGTCATGCCCGCCACCTCCAGTATTTT.

This chain uses TRBV5-1 with TRBJ2-7; perhaps TRBD2 as D (6 bases). Trimming pared 5 bases from V and 1 base from J, leaving 13 bases between. The CDR3 consists of 14 residues. The germline V gene has CDR1 SGHRS and CDR2 YFSETQ. The CDR3 protein is CASSPRRGSYEQYF. DNA of the CDR3: TGCGCCAGCAGTCCAAGGCGGGGTTCCTACGAGCAGTACTTC. Based on the CDR3 plus reference TRBV5-1 and TRBJ2-7, the full variable domain is KAGVTQTPRYLIKTRGQQVTLSCSPISGHRSVSWYQQTPGQGLQFLFEYFSETQRNKGNFPGRFSGRQFSNSRSEMNVSTLELGDSALYLCASSPRRGSYEQYFGPGTRLTVT.

The rearrangement joins TRBV12-3 or TRBV12-4 to TRBJ2-3; 16 positions agree with TRBD2. This CDR3 is built from 17 residues. J was trimmed by 5 bases and V by 6 bases; bases with no gene match: 8. The CDR3 region has the DNA TGTGCCAGCAGCACGGGACTAGCGGGGGGGCCCGGAGATACGCAGTATTTT. Translation gives CASSTGLAGGPGDTQYF.

The V call is TRBV19, the J call TRBJ1-5; D is possibly TRBD1 (6 bases). The V gene's germline CDR1 is LNHDA and CDR2 SQIVND (reference sequence). The V and J ends lost 6 bases and 3 bases respectively, with 18 bases between them. The CDR3 loop spans 16 amino acids. As DNA, the CDR3 is TGTGCCAGTAGATCCCTGATGTCAGGGGACAATCAGCCCCAGCATTTT. It specifies CASRSLMSGDNQPQHF.

The V call is TRBV10-3, the J call TRBJ2-7, with TRBD1 identical over 11 bases. Germline trimming cut 3 bases from V and 4 bases from J; bases unmatched to any gene: 8. Germline CDR1 reads ENHRY; CDR2 reads SYGVKD. CDR3 length: 16 residues. The CDR3 spells CAISDYRDRGEYEQYF. CDR3 in DNA: TGTGCCATCAGTGACTATAGGGACAGGGGGGAATACGAGCAGTACTTC.

This clonotype was counted only a few times. The chain combines TRBV19 with TRBJ2-2; a possible D gene is TRBD2 (6 bases). CDR3 size: 15 residues. Germline CDR1 and CDR2: LNHDA and SQIVND (reference sequence). Trimming shortened V by 6 bases and J by 0 bases, and 11 bases separated the two germline ends. The CDR3 nucleotides are TGTGCCAGTAGAGGACTATTCGCGAACACCGGGGAGCTGTTTTTT. It yields the protein CASRGLFANTGELFF.

The chain carries TRBV7-2 and TRBJ1-1; unclear D gene. This CDR3 contains 10 residues. Germline CDR1 and CDR2: SGHTA and FQGNSA. The germline V and J ends were trimmed by 5 bases and 9 bases, with 7 bases remaining between them. CDR3 sequence (DNA): TGTGCCAGCAGCCGACAAAAAGCTTTCTTT. Translation: CASSRQKAFF. Full variable domain (rest looked up from reference TRBV7-2 and TRBJ1-1): GAGVSQSPSNKVTEKGKDVELRCDPISGHTALYWYRQSLGQGLEFLIYFQGNSAPDKSGLPSDRFSAERTGGSVSTLTIQRTQQEDSAVYLCASSRQKAFFGQGTRLTVV.

The chain couples TRBV24-1 to TRBJ2-3, with 10 nucleotides matching TRBD1. The junction had 9 bases not matched to a gene; V was cut back by 2 bases and J by 5 bases. The CDR3 runs 17 residues. Germline V gene data show CDR1 as KGHDR and CDR2 as SFDVKD. In DNA form, the CDR3 reads TGTGCCACCAGTGATTCAGGGACAGGACAGGGGGTAGATACGCAGTATTTT. It encodes CATSDSGTGQGVDTQYF.

This clonotype has more than one count but fewer than ten. V gene TRBV20-1 combines with J gene TRBJ2-5; 8 bases agree with TRBD2. CDR3 length: 16 amino acids. The trim removed 4 bases at V and 3 bases at J, leaving 13 bases unmatched. The V gene's germline CDR1 is DFQATT and CDR2 SNEGSKA (reference sequence). The DNA for the CDR3 is TGCAGTGCTACCCGAACGCCAAGTAGCGGGAAAGAGACCCAGTACTTC. The encoded protein is CSATRTPSSGKETQYF.

This clonotype was counted only a few times. DNA for the CDR3: TGTGCCAGTAGGCGGGACGGGGGCATCGACTATGGCTACACCTTC. This sequence encodes CASRRDGGIDYGYTF. The chain couples TRBV19 to TRBJ1-2, with a possible D match to TRBD1 (6 bases). The CDR3 loop spans 15 amino acids. Germline assignment: CDR1 LNHDA and CDR2 SQIVND (reference sequence). The V and J ends lost 6 bases and 3 bases respectively, with 17 bases between them. The variable domain in full, with the rest retrieved from reference TRBV19 and TRBJ1-2, is DGGITQSPKYLFRKEGQNVTLSCEQNLNHDAMYWYRQDPGQGLRLIYYSQIVNDFQKGDIAEGYSVSREKKESFPLTVTSAQKNPTAFYLCASRRDGGIDYGYTFGSGTRLTVV.

This clonotype appeared a few times. The chain combines TRBV6-1 with TRBJ1-5; maybe TRBD1 (5 bases). Per germline, CDR1 MNHNS and CDR2 SASEGT. This CDR3 is built from 13 residues. V shed 1 base and J shed 6 bases, with 7 bases lying between them. For the CDR3, the DNA is TGTGCCAGCAGTGAAGGGGGCAGTCAGCCCCAGCATTTT. It encodes CASSEGGSQPQHF.

The genes are TRBV20-1 and TRBJ2-3; TRBD1 matches 8 bases. V was pared by 3 bases and J by 2 bases, with 7 bases of the junction left unmatched. Germline V lookup: CDR1 DFQATT, CDR2 SNEGSKA (reference sequence). This CDR3 comprises 15 residues. CDR3 coding DNA: TGCAGTGCTAGGCGTCCGGGACAGGACACAGATACGCAGTATTTT. The encoded protein is CSARRPGQDTDTQYF.

CDR3 DNA: TGCGCCAGCAGTCAAGACAGGCAGGAGTACTATGGCTACACCTTC. Its translation: CASSQDRQEYYGYTF. The V gene is TRBV23-1, the J gene TRBJ1-2, with a possible D match to TRBD1 (6 bases). TRBV23-1 belongs to the ORF category, with a function that is uncertain. Trimming removed 2 bases from V and 3 bases from J, with 13 bases in between. The CDR3 length is 15 residues.

The chain employs TRBV24-1 and TRBJ1-3; 7 bases agree with TRBD1. J gave up 0 bases and V 4 bases, and 5 bases lay outside the gene matches. This CDR3 has 16 amino acids. Looked up from germline, CDR1 is KGHDR and CDR2 is SFDVKD. CDR3 DNA sequence: TGTGCCACCAGTGACTCCAGGACAGGCTCTGGAAACACCATATATTTT. Its protein product is CATSDSRTGSGNTIYF.

The V gene is TRBV20-1, the J gene TRBJ1-2; D is unclear. Germline V lookup: CDR1 DFQATT, CDR2 SNEGSKA (reference sequence). Trimming left V 1 base short and J 9 bases short, with 12 bases between. There are 12 residues in the CDR3. The CDR3 spells CSARGSGRSYTF. CDR3 nucleotides: TGCAGTGCTAGAGGATCTGGGCGAAGCTACACCTTC.

In this sample, this clonotype turned up a few times. The genes are TRBV20-1 and TRBJ1-1, with D unresolved. CDR1 DFQATT and CDR2 SNEGSKA come from the germline V gene (reference sequence). Trimming cost V 2 bases and J 4 bases, with 8 bases left between them. The CDR3 totals 12 residues. DNA of the CDR3: TGCAGTGCTAGATCTTGGAGCACTGAAGCTTTCTTT. Translation: CSARSWSTEAFF.

The rearrangement joins TRBV7-2 to TRBJ1-3; unclear D gene. Per the germline V gene, CDR1 is SGHTA and CDR2 is FQGNSA. Trimming cost V 0 bases and J 0 bases, with 6 bases left between them. The CDR3 has 15 residues. The CDR3 region is CASSLAQISGNTIYF. The CDR3 DNA reads TGTGCCAGCAGCTTAGCGCAGATCTCTGGAAACACCATATATTTT.

The rearrangement joins TRBV20-1 to TRBJ1-6; the D gene is possibly TRBD1 (6 bases). The CDR3 runs to 14 residues. Germline V gives CDR1 DFQATT, CDR2 SNEGSKA (reference sequence). V was shortened by 5 bases and J by 11 bases, with 19 bases between the two germline ends. DNA for the CDR3: TGCAGTGCTTTTAGTAGGGGGGTTGGGACACCCCTCCACTTT. Translating gives CSAFSRGVGTPLHF.

This clonotype was picked up a small number of times. The chain carries TRBV2 and TRBJ1-2, with D hard to call. CDR3 size: 14 residues. Germline loops: CDR1 SNHLY, CDR2 FYNNEI. Between the trimmed V and J ends, which lost 4 bases and 1 base, there was a span of 10 bases. The CDR3 bases are TGTGCCAGCAGTGCGGCCTTGATTAACTATGGCTACACCTTC. Translation gives CASSAALINYGYTF.

The CDR3 loop is CASSEKPLGNQPQHF. DNA of the CDR3: TGTGCCAGCAGTGAAAAGCCCCTCGGCAATCAGCCCCAGCATTTT. The chain links TRBV6-1 to TRBJ1-5; D gene uncertain. The CDR3 consists of 15 residues. Germline CDR1 reads MNHNS; CDR2 reads SASEGT. Trimming shortened V by 2 bases and J by 2 bases, and 10 bases separated the two germline ends.

The genes are TRBV7-9 and TRBJ1-2; 7 positions match TRBD1. This CDR3 comprises 15 residues. Germline V gene lookup returns CDR1 SEHNR and CDR2 FQNEAQ (reference sequence). Trimming removed 5 bases from V and 0 bases from J; junction bases left unmatched: 6. The CDR3 DNA sequence: TGTGCCAGCAGCCGCACCGGGACAGCTAACTATGGCTACACCTTC. This codes for CASSRTGTANYGYTF.